This passage covers 9 T cell receptor beta chains from one sample sequenced in a study of identical twins. Via MiXCR, TCRdb re-called the 5' RACE reads, giving one row per CDR3 protein. The sample includes hundreds of thousands of distinct CDR3 sequences, 20% to 25% of them seen just once. The same data also went into a second study, on T cells expressing NK-cell markers.

The sample consisted of CD4+ T cells sorted from blood. The source is a woman younger than 35 in good health.

The chain combines TRBV12-3 or TRBV12-4 with TRBJ2-7; TRBD1 might be the D (5 bases). The ends were cut back, 3 bases at V and 6 bases at J, with 12 bases in the middle. The CDR3 has 13 residues. DNA for the CDR3: TGTGCCAGCAGTTTCGTCCGGCAGGGCGAGCAGTACTTC. This codes for CASSFVRQGEQYF.

V and J are TRBV10-3 and TRBJ1-1; D gene uncertain. Germline CDR1 reads ENHRY; CDR2 reads SYGVKD. Trimming stripped 5 bases from V and 1 base from J, with 11 bases between. CDR3 length equals 14 residues. CDR3 in DNA: TGTGCCATCAGTCCGGGCAGAGGGAACACTGAAGCTTTCTTT. Translation gives CAISPGRGNTEAFF.

This clonotype was observed a few times. The rearrangement uses TRBV5-1 and TRBJ1-2, with no clear D. The CDR3 length is 14 residues. Trimming took off 0 bases at V and 8 bases at J, with 14 bases between the two ends. CDR1 and CDR2 from the germline V gene are SGHRS and YFSETQ. The CDR3 reads CASSLDYGLGGYTF. In nucleotides, the CDR3 is TGCGCCAGCAGCTTGGATTACGGCCTTGGCGGCTACACCTTC.

The sample holds a few counts of this clonotype. The chain has TRBV29-1 and TRBJ2-3; either TRBD1 or TRBD2 may supply D (5 bases each). V dropped 6 bases and J dropped 6 bases, with 22 bases sitting between them. The CDR3 extends over 15 amino acids. Germline V gene lookup returns CDR1 SQVTM and CDR2 ANQGSEA. The CDR3 sequence: CSVVAGARLADTQYF. CDR3 bases: TGCAGCGTCGTAGCCGGGGCGCGGCTGGCGGATACGCAGTATTTT.

This clonotype has more than one count but fewer than ten. The chain uses TRBV12-3 or TRBV12-4 and TRBJ2-1; D is unresolved. This CDR3 has 13 amino acids. V gave up 5 bases and J gave up 2 bases, with 7 bases separating them. The DNA for the CDR3 is TGTGCCAGCAGTCCCTTCCCCTACAATGAGCAGTTCTTC. It is translated as CASSPFPYNEQFF.

This chain uses TRBV5-1 with TRBJ2-1; 10 bases line up with TRBD2. V trimming: 6 bases; J trimming: 2 bases; junction bases outside the gene matches: 5. Germline V gene sequence: CDR1 SGHRS, CDR2 YFSETQ. This CDR3 has 15 amino acids. The CDR3: CASTSTSGTYNEQFF. In nucleotides, the CDR3 is TGCGCCAGCACCTCAACTAGCGGGACCTACAATGAGCAGTTCTTC.

This chain joins TRBV20-1 and TRBJ2-3; D tentatively fits TRBD1 or TRBD2 (5 bases each). Deletions cut 1 base from V and 0 bases from J, with 11 bases between. Looked up from germline, CDR1 is DFQATT and CDR2 is SNEGSKA (reference sequence). This CDR3 comprises 15 residues. CDR3 region: CSARAGATSTDTQYF. The CDR3 nucleotides read TGCAGTGCTAGAGCCGGGGCGACTAGCACAGATACGCAGTATTTT.

This sequence joins TRBV10-3 and TRBJ1-1; D remains ambiguous. The CDR3 loop spans 13 amino acids. V was cut by 7 bases and J by 1 base, with 10 bases left in between. Germline V gives CDR1 ENHRY, CDR2 SYGVKD. CDR3 amino acids: CAIKSAPNTEAFF. The DNA for the CDR3 is TGTGCCATCAAATCGGCTCCGAACACTGAAGCTTTCTTT.

The V gene is TRBV7-3, the J gene TRBJ2-7; no clear D gene. The germline CDR1 and CDR2 sequences are SGHTA and FQGTGA. Trimming took off 0 bases at V and 3 bases at J, with 12 bases between the two ends. The CDR3 covers 15 residues. CDR3 protein: CASSLTPAPGYEQYF. In DNA, the CDR3 is TGTGCCAGCAGCTTAACTCCGGCGCCGGGCTACGAGCAGTACTTC.